Included here is one T cell receptor (beta chain) sequence, with context. Its cognate antigen is unknown. These data are taken from a study of chemoradiotherapy in HPV16-positive cancers. Study observations and caveats: Only two HPV16-positive patients supplied the functional HPV-specificity definition.

Trimming removed 5 bases from V and 11 bases from J, with 18 bases in between. The CDR3 loop spans 12 amino acids. The germline V gene encodes CDR1 GTSNPN and CDR2 SVGIG (reference sequence). Only in-frame clones appear in the TCRdb table, and some are missing; sequencing was by immunoSEQ multiplex PCR. The table includes 9,000 or so clones, roughly nine tenths detected once. The TCR comes from a human donor with HPV-associated anogenital cancer. The specimen was blood, collected from a patient who underwent chemoradiotherapy. This rearrangement joins TRBV30 to TRBJ1-2, with D tentatively TRBD1 (6 bases). CDR3 sequence reads: CAWVQGASYYTF. CDR3 sequence (DNA): TGTGCCTGGGTACAGGGAGCAAGCTATTACACCTTC.